The clone carrying this T cell receptor (beta chain) was counted ten times or more. Uncontrolled infection, other autoimmune disease, pregnancy or lactation barred patients from enrollment. The study based diagnoses on clinical symptoms, serum thyroxine and TRAb, thyroid ultrasound and orbital computed tomography. Amplified TCR beta CDR3 regions came from RNA transcripts. The HTBI primer set drove a first-round RT-PCR of the TCR CDR3. From the multiplex PCR reads, TCRdb called clonotypes with MiXCR, one entry per CDR3 protein. The table shows 500,000 to 550,000 distinct CDR3 sequences, with about 20% occurring only once. The sample comes from a study of T cells in Graves' hyperthyroidism and ophthalmopathy. Per germline, CDR1 MNHNY and CDR2 SVGAGI (reference sequence). Trimming took 2 bases from V and 8 from J; bases not matched to a gene: 7. This CDR3 is built from 16 residues.

V gene TRBV6-6 combines with J gene TRBJ2-1; 12 bases agree with TRBD2. Sequencing was carried out using blood. This clonotype was sampled from a man between 40 and 49 years old with Graves' ophthalmopathy. The CDR3 DNA is TGTGCCAGCAGTTACCCACTAGCGGGAGGTGGGTATGAGCAGTTCTTC. It encodes CASSYPLAGGGYEQFF.